This T cell receptor (beta chain) derives from a study of blood T cell repertoires in COVID-19. In the study overall: From T cells, B-cell-depleted T cells, or PBMCs came the material, which was cDNA or gDNA.

The V gene's germline CDR1 is MNHEY and CDR2 SVGAGI. V lost 2 bases, J lost 3 bases, and 4 bases lay in between. This CDR3 is built from 12 residues. The table came from immunoSEQ multiplex PCR; TCRdb's copy has only in-frame clones and leaves some out. The top ten clones hold 4.1% of a sample with a few hundred thousand clones, 75% to 90% of them seen once. This TCR was sampled from a woman in her twenties or thirties who had recovered from COVID-19. This chain connects TRBV6-5 to TRBJ1-1; D is unclear. The specimen sequenced was PBMCs or T cells enriched from blood (not recorded which). Here the CDR3 DNA reads TGTGCCAGCAGTTACGCGGACACTGAAGCTTTCTTT. This sequence encodes CASSYADTEAFF.